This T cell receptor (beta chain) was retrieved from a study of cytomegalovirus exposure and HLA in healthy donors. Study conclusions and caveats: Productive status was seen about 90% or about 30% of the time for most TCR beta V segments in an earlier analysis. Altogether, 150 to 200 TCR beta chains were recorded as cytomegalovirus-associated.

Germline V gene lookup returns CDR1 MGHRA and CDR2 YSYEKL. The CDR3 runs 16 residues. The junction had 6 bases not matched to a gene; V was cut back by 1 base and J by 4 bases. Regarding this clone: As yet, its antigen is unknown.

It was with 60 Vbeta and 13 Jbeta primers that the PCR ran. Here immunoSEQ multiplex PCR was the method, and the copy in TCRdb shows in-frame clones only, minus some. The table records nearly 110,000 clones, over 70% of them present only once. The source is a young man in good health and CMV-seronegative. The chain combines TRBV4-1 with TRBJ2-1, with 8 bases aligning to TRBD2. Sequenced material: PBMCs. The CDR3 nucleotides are TGCGCCAGCAGCCAAGGTAGGACTAGCCCTTACAATGAGCAGTTCTTC. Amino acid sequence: CASSQGRTSPYNEQFF.